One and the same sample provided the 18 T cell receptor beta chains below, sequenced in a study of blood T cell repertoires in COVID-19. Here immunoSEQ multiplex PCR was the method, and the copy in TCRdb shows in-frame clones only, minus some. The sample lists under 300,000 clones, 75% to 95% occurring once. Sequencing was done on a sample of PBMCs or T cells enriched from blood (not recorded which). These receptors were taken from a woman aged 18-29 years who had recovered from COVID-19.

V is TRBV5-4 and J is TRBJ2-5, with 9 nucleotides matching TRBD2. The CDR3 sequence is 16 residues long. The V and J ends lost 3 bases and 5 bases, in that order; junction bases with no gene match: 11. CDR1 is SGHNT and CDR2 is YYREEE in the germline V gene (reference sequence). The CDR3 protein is CASSSNSGRFYETQYF. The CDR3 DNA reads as TGTGCCAGCAGCTCTAATAGCGGGAGATTTTATGAGACCCAGTACTTC.

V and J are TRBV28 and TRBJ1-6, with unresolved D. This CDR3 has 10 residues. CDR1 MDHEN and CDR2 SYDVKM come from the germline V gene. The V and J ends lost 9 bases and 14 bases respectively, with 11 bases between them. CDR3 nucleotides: TGTGCCAGTTACGGGGTATCCCTCCACTTT. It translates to CASYGVSLHF.

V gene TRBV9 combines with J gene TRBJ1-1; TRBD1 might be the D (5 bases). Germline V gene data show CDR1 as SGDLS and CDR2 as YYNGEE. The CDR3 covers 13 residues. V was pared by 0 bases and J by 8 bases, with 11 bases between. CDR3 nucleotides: TGTGCCAGCAGCGTAGGTAGGGAGGGGGAAGCTTTCTTT. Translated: CASSVGREGEAFF.

The CDR3 spells CASSPQGGGDHYGYTF. The CDR3 region has the DNA TGTGCCAGCAGCCCCCAGGGGGGCGGGGATCACTATGGCTACACCTTC. This sequence joins TRBV9 and TRBJ1-2; TRBD1 agrees at 7 bases. The germline CDR1 and CDR2 sequences are SGDLS and YYNGEE. Trimming removed 4 bases from V and 3 bases from J; junction bases left unmatched: 12. This CDR3 is 16 amino acids long. The full variable domain, its missing parts supplied by reference TRBV9 and TRBJ1-2, is DSGVTQTPKHLITATGQRVTLRCSPRSGDLSVYWYQQSLDQGLQFLIQYYNGEERAKGNILERFSAQQFPDLHSELNLSSLELGDSALYFCASSPQGGGDHYGYTFGSGTRLTVV.

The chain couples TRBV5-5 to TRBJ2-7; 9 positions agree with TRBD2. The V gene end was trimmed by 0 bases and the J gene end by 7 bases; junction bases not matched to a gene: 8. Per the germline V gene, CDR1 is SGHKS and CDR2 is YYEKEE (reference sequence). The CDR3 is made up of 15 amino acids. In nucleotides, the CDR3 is TGTGCCAGCAGCTTGGCTGATTTACTAGCGGGTGAGCAGTACTTC. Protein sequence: CASSLADLLAGEQYF.

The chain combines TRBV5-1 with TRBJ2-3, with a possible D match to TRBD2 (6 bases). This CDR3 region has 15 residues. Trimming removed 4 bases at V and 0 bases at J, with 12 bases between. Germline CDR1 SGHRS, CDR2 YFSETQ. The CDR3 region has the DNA TGCGCCAGCAGCAAGGCCGGGACTAGCACAGATACGCAGTATTTT. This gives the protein CASSKAGTSTDTQYF.

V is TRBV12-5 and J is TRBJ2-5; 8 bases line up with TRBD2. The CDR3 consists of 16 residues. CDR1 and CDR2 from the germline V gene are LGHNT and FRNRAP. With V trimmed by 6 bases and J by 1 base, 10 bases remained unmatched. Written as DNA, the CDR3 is TGTGCTAGTGGCCTGATGTTTAGCGGGGCCCAAGAGACCCAGTACTTC. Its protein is CASGLMFSGAQETQYF.

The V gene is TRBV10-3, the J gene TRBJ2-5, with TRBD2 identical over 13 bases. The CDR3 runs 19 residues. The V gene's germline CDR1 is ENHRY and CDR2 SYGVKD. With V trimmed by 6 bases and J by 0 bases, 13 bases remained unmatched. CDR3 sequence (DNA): TGTGCCATCAGCGATACTAGCGGGAGGGCTCAAAGGTACCAAGAGACCCAGTACTTC. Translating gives CAISDTSGRAQRYQETQYF.

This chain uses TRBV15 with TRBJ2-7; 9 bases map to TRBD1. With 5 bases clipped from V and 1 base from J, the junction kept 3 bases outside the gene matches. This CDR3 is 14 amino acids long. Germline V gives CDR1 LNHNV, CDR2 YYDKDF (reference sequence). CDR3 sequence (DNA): TGTGCCACCAGCCGGGACAGGGCTTCCTACGAGCAGTACTTC. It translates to CATSRDRASYEQYF.

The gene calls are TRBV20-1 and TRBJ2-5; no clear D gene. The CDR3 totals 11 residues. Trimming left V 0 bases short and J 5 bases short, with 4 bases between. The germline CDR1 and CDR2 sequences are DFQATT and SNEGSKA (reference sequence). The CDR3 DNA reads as TGCAGTGCTAGAGACCCGGAGACCCAGTACTTC. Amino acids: CSARDPETQYF.

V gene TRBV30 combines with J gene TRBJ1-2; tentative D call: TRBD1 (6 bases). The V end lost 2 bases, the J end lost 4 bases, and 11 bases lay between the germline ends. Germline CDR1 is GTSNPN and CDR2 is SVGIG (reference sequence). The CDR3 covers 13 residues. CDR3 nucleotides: TGTGCCTGGAGTACAGGGATGAGCTATGGCTACACCTTC. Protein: CAWSTGMSYGYTF.

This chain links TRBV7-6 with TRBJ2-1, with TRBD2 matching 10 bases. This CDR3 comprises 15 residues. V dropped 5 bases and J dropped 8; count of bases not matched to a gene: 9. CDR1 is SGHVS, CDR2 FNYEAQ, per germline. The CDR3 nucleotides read TGTGCCAGCAGCCCCCTAGCGGGAGTCAGGGATGAGCAGTTCTTC. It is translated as CASSPLAGVRDEQFF. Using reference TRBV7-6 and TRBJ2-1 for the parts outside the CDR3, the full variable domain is GAGVSQSPRYKVTKRGQDVALRCDPISGHVSLYWYRQALGQGPEFLTYFNYEAQQDKSGLPNDRFSAERPEGSISTLTIQRTEQRDSAMYRCASSPLAGVRDEQFFGPGTRLTVL.

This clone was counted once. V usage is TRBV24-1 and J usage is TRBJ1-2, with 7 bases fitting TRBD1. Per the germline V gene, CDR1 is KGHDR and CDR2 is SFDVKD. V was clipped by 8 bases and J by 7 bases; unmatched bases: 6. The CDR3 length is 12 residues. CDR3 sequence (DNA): TGTGCCACCACTACAGGGGTTGGTGGCTACACCTTC. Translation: CATTTGVGGYTF.

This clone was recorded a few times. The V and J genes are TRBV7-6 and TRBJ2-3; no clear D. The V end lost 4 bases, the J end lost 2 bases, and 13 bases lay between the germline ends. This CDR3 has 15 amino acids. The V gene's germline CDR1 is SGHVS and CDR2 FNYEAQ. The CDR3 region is CASSSPARNTDTQYF. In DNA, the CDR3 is TGTGCCAGCAGCTCCCCAGCGCGTAACACAGATACGCAGTATTTT.

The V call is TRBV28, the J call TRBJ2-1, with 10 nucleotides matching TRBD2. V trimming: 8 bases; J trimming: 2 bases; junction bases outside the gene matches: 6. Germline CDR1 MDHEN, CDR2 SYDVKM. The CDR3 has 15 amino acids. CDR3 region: CASSPLAGAYNEQFF. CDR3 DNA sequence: TGTGCCAGCTCACCTCTAGCGGGAGCCTACAATGAGCAGTTCTTC.

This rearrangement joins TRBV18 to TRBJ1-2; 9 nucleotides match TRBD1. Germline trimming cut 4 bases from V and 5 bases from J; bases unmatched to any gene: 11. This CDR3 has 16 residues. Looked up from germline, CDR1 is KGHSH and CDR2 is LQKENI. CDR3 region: CASSLSARDRAYGYTF. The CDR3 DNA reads TGTGCCAGCTCACTTAGTGCCCGGGACAGGGCGTATGGCTACACCTTC. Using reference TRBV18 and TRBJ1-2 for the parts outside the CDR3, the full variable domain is NAGVMQNPRHLVRRRGQEARLRCSPMKGHSHVYWYRQLPEEGLKFMVYLQKENIIDESGMPKERFSAEFPKEGPSILRIQQVVRGDSAAYFCASSLSARDRAYGYTFGSGTRLTVV.

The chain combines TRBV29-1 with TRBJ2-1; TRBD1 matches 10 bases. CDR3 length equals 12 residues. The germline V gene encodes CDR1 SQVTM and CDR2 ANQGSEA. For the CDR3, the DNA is TGCCCGGGGGACAGGGGCTACAATGAGCAGTTCTTC. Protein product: CPGDRGYNEQFF.

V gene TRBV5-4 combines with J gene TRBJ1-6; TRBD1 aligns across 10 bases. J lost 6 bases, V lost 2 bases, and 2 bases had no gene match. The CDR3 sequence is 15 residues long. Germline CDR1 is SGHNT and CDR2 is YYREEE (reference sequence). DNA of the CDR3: TGTGCCAGCAGCTTTCGGGACAGGGGTAATTCACCCCTCCACTTT. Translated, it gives CASSFRDRGNSPLHF.